This T cell receptor (beta chain) was observed in a study of cytomegalovirus exposure and HLA in healthy donors. Germline CDR1 SGHRS, CDR2 YFSETQ. The CDR3 contains 13 residues. J gave up 7 bases and V 6 bases, and 7 bases lay outside the gene matches. On this clone itself: Its target is not known.

With 60 Vbeta and 13 Jbeta primers, the PCR was carried out. Only in-frame clones appear in the TCRdb table, and some are missing; sequencing was by immunoSEQ multiplex PCR. The sample consists of about 190,000 clones, over 70% of them appearing once. Study-wide findings and caveats: Researchers had no immune exposure information except CMV serostatus available. In a later analysis, HLA-C alleles had the fewest associated TCRs, DRB1 alleles the most.

The chain employs TRBV5-1 and TRBJ2-1, with 7 bases lining up with TRBD2. The TCR sequence derives from a woman aged 25-40 years in good health and CMV-seropositive. The sequenced sample consisted of PBMCs. This chain's CDR3 is CASTLGGRNEQFF. CDR3 sequence (DNA): TGCGCCAGCACCCTCGGGGGGAGGAATGAGCAGTTCTTC.